A single sample gave rise to the 27 T cell receptor beta chains below, sequenced in a study of T cell responses to AZD1222 COVID-19 vaccine. Libraries were prepared by immunoSEQ multiplex PCR; TCRdb keeps only in-frame clonotypes and omits some of them. The sample includes 150,000 to 200,000 clones, roughly 92% seen only once; the top ten take roughly 1.3%. Sequencing used peripheral blood, obtained on day 0 of AZD1222 vaccination. All receptors come from an adult in good health.

The J gene is TRBJ2-3, the V gene TRBV28; 9 nucleotides line up with TRBD1. The CDR3 has 15 amino acids. The germline V gene has CDR1 MDHEN and CDR2 SYDVKM. V shed 4 bases and J 3 bases; nucleotides not matched to a gene: 5. CDR3 loop: CASSYTGGLTDTQYF. Written as DNA, the CDR3 is TGTGCCAGCAGTTATACAGGGGGCCTAACAGATACGCAGTATTTT.

The chain carries TRBV29-1 and TRBJ2-2, with unresolved D. The CDR3 sequence is 16 residues long. Germline V lookup: CDR1 SQVTM, CDR2 ANQGSEA. Trimming removed 7 bases at V and 4 bases at J, with 22 bases between. CDR3 nucleotide sequence: TGCAGCGCCTCCCTCCGAGGCCCTCCGGGCACCGGGGAGCTGTTTTTT. This translates into CSASLRGPPGTGELFF.

This clone was observed once. J is TRBJ2-7 and V is TRBV7-9, with 8 positions matching TRBD2. The CDR3 runs to 16 residues. CDR1 and CDR2 from the germline V gene are SEHNR and FQNEAQ (reference sequence). Trimming took 1 base from V and 2 from J; bases not matched to a gene: 7. The CDR3 DNA reads TGTGCCAGCAGCTTAGGATCGGGAGGGGCCCCCTACGAGCAGTACTTC. The encoded protein is CASSLGSGGAPYEQYF. The variable domain in full, with the rest retrieved from reference TRBV7-9 and TRBJ2-7, is DTGVSQNPRHKITKRGQNVTFRCDPISEHNRLYWYRQTLGQGPEFLTYFQNEAQLEKSRLLSDRFSAERPKGSFSTLEIQRTEQGDSAMYLCASSLGSGGAPYEQYFGPGTRLTVT.

Details on this clone: One junction end disagrees with the germline gene, perhaps due to a read error. The CDR3 region is CATSTTVYGHTF. The CDR3 DNA reads TGTGCCACCAGCACGACAGTTTATGGCCACACCTTC. The chain combines TRBV15 with TRBJ1-2, with a possible D match to TRBD1 (5 bases). This CDR3 is built from 12 residues. CDR1 and CDR2 (germline): LNHNV, YYDKDF (reference sequence). The complete variable domain, with remaining parts taken from reference TRBV15 and TRBJ1-2, reads DAMVIQNPRYQVTQFGKPVTLSCSQTLNHNVMYWYQQKSSQAPKLLFHYYDKDFNNEADTPDNFQSRRPNTSFCFLDIRSPGLGDTAMYLCATSTTVYGHTFGSGTRLTVV.

The chain has TRBV19 and TRBJ1-2, with D possibly matching TRBD1 (6 bases). The CDR3 length is 14 residues. Trimming cost V 6 bases and J 8 bases, with 19 bases left between them. The germline V gene encodes CDR1 LNHDA and CDR2 SQIVND (reference sequence). CDR3 sequence reads: CASRPGDTGTGYTF. The CDR3 nucleotides read TGTGCCAGTAGACCCGGTGATACGGGGACAGGCTACACCTTC.

The V gene is TRBV5-4, the J gene TRBJ2-3; tentatively, D is TRBD2 (5 bases). The CDR3 contains 11 residues. Trimming left V 5 bases short and J 11 bases short, with 12 bases between. Germline loops: CDR1 SGHNT, CDR2 YYREEE (reference sequence). CDR3 DNA: TGTGCCAGCAGTGACGGGGTGATGCAGTATTTT. It is translated as CASSDGVMQYF.

The V gene is TRBV4-2, the J gene TRBJ1-3; possibly TRBD1 for D (5 bases). Trimming removed 3 bases at V and 0 bases at J, with 12 bases between. The V gene's germline CDR1 is LGHNA and CDR2 YNFKEQ. The CDR3 runs 16 residues. Here the CDR3 reads CASSQEQAFSGNTIYF. In DNA, the CDR3 is TGTGCCAGCAGCCAGGAACAGGCTTTCTCTGGAAACACCATATATTTT.

V and J are TRBV11-2 and TRBJ1-3; no clear D gene. This CDR3 has 14 amino acids. V lost 5 bases and J lost 1, with 9 bases in between. The germline gives CDR1 SGHAT, CDR2 FQNNGV. CDR3 DNA: TGTGCCAGCAGCCCCCAGAGATCTGGAAACACCATATATTTT. Amino acids: CASSPQRSGNTIYF.

This chain uses TRBV19 with TRBJ1-4; D not resolved. CDR3 length equals 13 residues. V was clipped by 6 bases and J by 7 bases, with 12 bases between them. Germline values: CDR1 LNHDA, CDR2 SQIVND (reference sequence). CDR3 amino acids: CASRPPGPEKLFF. CDR3 DNA sequence: TGTGCCAGTAGACCACCCGGACCTGAAAAACTGTTTTTT.

This chain uses TRBV7-9 with TRBJ1-2, with unresolved D. The V gene lost 0 bases and the J gene lost 14 bases, with 22 bases spanning the gap. The CDR3 is 15 residues long. Germline values: CDR1 SEHNR, CDR2 FQNEAQ (reference sequence). The CDR3 coding sequence is TGTGCCAGCAGCTTAGCAGGGTCGCCCATATTCGGAATGACCTTC. Translation gives CASSLAGSPIFGMTF.

The chain combines TRBV15 with TRBJ2-7; 9 bases fit TRBD1. Germline lookup yields CDR1 LNHNV and CDR2 YYDKDF (reference sequence). This CDR3 comprises 16 residues. The junction had 9 bases not matched to a gene; V was cut back by 3 bases and J by 3 bases. CDR3 bases: TGTGCCACCAGCAGGGCCGGGACAGGGTTTTTCTACGAGCAGTACTTC. This gives the protein CATSRAGTGFFYEQYF.

The chain has TRBV4-1 and TRBJ1-2, with D hard to call. The CDR3 contains 16 residues. Trimming left V 4 bases short and J 2 bases short, with 17 bases between. From germline, CDR1 is MGHRA and CDR2 YSYEKL. CDR3 nucleotides: TGCGCCAGCAGCCGCGGAGGAACGCAAGCAAACTATGGCTACACCTTC. This gives the protein CASSRGGTQANYGYTF.

The sample holds a few counts of this clone. The V call is TRBV29-1, the J call TRBJ1-1; TRBD1 matches at 7 bases. This CDR3 is 13 amino acids long. The V and J ends lost 8 bases and 1 base, in that order; junction bases with no gene match: 7. Germline loops: CDR1 SQVTM, CDR2 ANQGSEA. The CDR3, as DNA: TGCAGCACCGCGGGACAGACGAACACTGAAGCTTTCTTT. It codes for CSTAGQTNTEAFF.

The V and J genes are TRBV6-4 and TRBJ1-3; D is unclear. Trimming pared 0 bases from V and 0 bases from J, leaving 12 bases between. This CDR3 spans 17 amino acids. The germline V gene has CDR1 MRHNA and CDR2 SNTAGT. This chain's CDR3 is CASSDSWSGSSGNTIYF. In DNA, the CDR3 is TGTGCCAGCAGTGACTCGTGGTCGGGGAGCTCTGGAAACACCATATATTTT.

The chain links TRBV27 to TRBJ1-2; no clear D gene. Trimming pared 2 bases from V and 10 bases from J, leaving 14 bases between. The CDR3 extends over 13 amino acids. Germline-derived CDR1 and CDR2 are MNHEY and SMNVEV (reference sequence). The CDR3 DNA reads TGTGCCAGCAGTTTAAGTACCAAAGCCGACTACACCTTC. This translates into CASSLSTKADYTF.

This chain connects TRBV7-9 to TRBJ1-2; TRBD1 might be the D (5 bases). V lost 5 bases to trimming and J lost 6 bases, with 19 bases between them. Germline V gene lookup returns CDR1 SEHNR and CDR2 FQNEAQ (reference sequence). The CDR3 runs 15 residues. CDR3 sequence: CASSPSYGGVNGYTF. The CDR3 DNA sequence: TGTGCCAGCAGCCCATCGTACGGGGGGGTGAATGGCTACACCTTC.

The chain couples TRBV2 to TRBJ2-5; D might be TRBD1 or TRBD2, each matching 6 bases. Trimming left V 4 bases short and J 2 bases short, with 14 bases between. Germline CDR1 and CDR2: SNHLY and FYNNEI. The CDR3 extends over 15 amino acids. Here the CDR3 reads CASSVGGLNQETQYF. CDR3 DNA sequence: TGTGCCAGCAGTGTAGGGGGGCTAAATCAAGAGACCCAGTACTTC.

The chain's CDR3 is CASSAGQGAYGYTF. As DNA, the CDR3 is TGTGCCAGCAGCGCGGGACAGGGGGCCTATGGCTACACCTTC. The genes are TRBV9 and TRBJ1-2; the match to TRBD1 covers 12 bases. Trimming cost V 3 bases and J 4 bases; bases outside gene matches: 1. Looked up from germline, CDR1 is SGDLS and CDR2 is YYNGEE. The CDR3 runs to 14 residues.

The CDR3 is CASSLVGGVGGELFF. CDR3 DNA sequence: TGTGCCAGCAGCCTAGTAGGGGGGGTCGGCGGGGAGCTGTTTTTT. This rearrangement joins TRBV7-2 to TRBJ2-2; the D gene is possibly TRBD2 (7 bases). The CDR3 consists of 15 residues. The V gene lost 5 bases and the J gene lost 7 bases, with 17 bases spanning the gap. Germline values: CDR1 SGHTA, CDR2 FQGNSA.

J is TRBJ1-3 and V is TRBV9; D remains unclear. There are 14 residues in the CDR3. V was pared by 3 bases and J by 0 bases, with 7 bases between. From germline, CDR1 is SGDLS and CDR2 YYNGEE. The CDR3 region is CASSEASSGNTIYF. For the CDR3, the DNA is TGTGCCAGCAGCGAAGCAAGCTCTGGAAACACCATATATTTT.

This clone was counted a single time. V gene TRBV4-1 combines with J gene TRBJ1-5; a weak D match, TRBD1 (5 bases). This CDR3 contains 16 residues. V lost 0 bases, J lost 1 base, and 10 bases lay in between. CDR1 and CDR2 (germline): MGHRA, YSYEKL. CDR3 in amino acids: CASSQDVGGSNQPQHF. As DNA, the CDR3 is TGCGCCAGCAGCCAAGATGTGGGGGGGAGCAATCAGCCCCAGCATTTT.

This chain connects TRBV7-2 to TRBJ2-2; 10 bases fit TRBD1. J was trimmed by 3 bases and V by 6 bases; bases with no gene match: 4. The CDR3 is 15 residues long. CDR1 SGHTA and CDR2 FQGNSA come from the germline V gene. As DNA, the CDR3 is TGTGCCAGCAGGCTGGACAGGGGGGACACCGGGGAGCTGTTTTTT. This encodes CASRLDRGDTGELFF.

This clone was observed a single time. The genes are TRBV3-1 (or the pseudogene TRBV3-2) and TRBJ2-4; 7 bases fit TRBD1. J lost 1 base, V lost 3 bases, and 12 bases had no gene match. This CDR3 is built from 18 residues. Germline lookup yields CDR1 LGHDT and CDR2 YNNKEL (reference sequence). The CDR3 DNA is TGTGCCAGCAGCCACCTCTTTCGACAGGGAATGGCCAAAAACATTCAGTACTTC. It encodes CASSHLFRQGMAKNIQYF.

The J gene is TRBJ1-2, the V gene TRBV6-5; 9 nucleotides match TRBD1. Per germline, CDR1 MNHEY and CDR2 SVGAGI. The CDR3 is made up of 13 amino acids. With V trimmed by 2 bases and J by 11 bases, 6 bases remained unmatched. CDR3 nucleotides: TGTGCCAGCAGTTACCGGGACAGGGAGGGTTACACCTTC. It yields the protein CASSYRDREGYTF.

J is TRBJ1-3 and V is TRBV9; the D gene is possibly TRBD1 (5 bases). The germline CDR1 and CDR2 sequences are SGDLS and YYNGEE. The ends were cut back, 3 bases at V and 3 bases at J, with 10 bases in the middle. This CDR3 contains 14 residues. The CDR3 spells CASSARDGGNTIYF. In DNA, the CDR3 is TGTGCCAGCAGCGCCCGGGACGGTGGAAACACCATATATTTT.

The chain recombines TRBV5-6 with TRBJ2-7; the match to TRBD2 covers 10 bases. The CDR3 runs 18 residues. The junction had 9 bases not matched to a gene; V was cut back by 0 bases and J by 0 bases. CDR1 is SGHDT, CDR2 YYEEEE, per germline. CDR3 nucleotides: TGTGCCAGCAGCTTGGAGGGGACTAGCGCCTTTTACTCCTACGAGCAGTACTTC. Protein product: CASSLEGTSAFYSYEQYF.

This rearrangement joins TRBV15 to TRBJ2-6; either TRBD1 or TRBD2 may fit D (5 bases each). With 3 bases removed from V and 0 bases from J, the gap between germline ends came to 21 bases. The V gene's germline CDR1 is LNHNV and CDR2 YYDKDF (reference sequence). The CDR3 runs to 20 residues. CDR3 amino acids: CATSSPGAGPSISGANVLTF. CDR3 nucleotide sequence: TGTGCCACCAGCAGTCCCGGGGCAGGCCCTTCTATCTCTGGGGCCAACGTCCTGACTTTC. Based on the CDR3 plus reference TRBV15 and TRBJ2-6, the full variable domain is DAMVIQNPRYQVTQFGKPVTLSCSQTLNHNVMYWYQQKSSQAPKLLFHYYDKDFNNEADTPDNFQSRRPNTSFCFLDIRSPGLGDTAMYLCATSSPGAGPSISGANVLTFGAGSRLTVL.